These 27 T cell receptor beta chains were sequenced from one sample in a study of cytomegalovirus exposure and HLA in healthy donors. The primer mix had 60 Vbeta and 13 Jbeta primers. Only in-frame clones appear in the TCRdb table, and some are missing; sequencing was by immunoSEQ multiplex PCR. The sample lists around 95,000 clones, approximately 79% seen once, with 1.8% in the top ten. The material sequenced was PBMCs. Receptors originate from a male donor in good health and CMV-seronegative.

The rearrangement links TRBV7-9 to TRBJ2-7; D remains unclear. Germline lookup yields CDR1 SEHNR and CDR2 FQNEAQ (reference sequence). This CDR3 is 12 amino acids long. Trimming removed 4 bases at V and 6 bases at J, with 10 bases between. The CDR3 sequence is CASSSEVGEQYF. The CDR3 nucleotides are TGTGCCAGCAGCTCAGAGGTAGGCGAGCAGTACTTC.

The chain is built from TRBV27 and TRBJ1-2; 11 nucleotides match TRBD1. J gave up 9 bases and V 6 bases, and 9 bases lay outside the gene matches. From germline, CDR1 is MNHEY and CDR2 SMNVEV (reference sequence). This CDR3 is built from 14 residues. The CDR3 spells CASSRPGQGERYTF. For the CDR3, the DNA is TGTGCCAGCAGCCGACCGGGACAGGGGGAGCGCTACACCTTC.

This chain joins TRBV4-1 and TRBJ2-3; the D gene is possibly TRBD1 (6 bases). Germline V lookup: CDR1 MGHRA, CDR2 YSYEKL. V lost 5 bases, J lost 1 base, and 16 bases lay in between. This CDR3 comprises 16 residues. The CDR3 here is CASSRRDTQRTDTQYF. DNA of the CDR3: TGCGCCAGCAGCAGAAGGGACACCCAGCGCACAGATACGCAGTATTTT.

This clone was seen once. The V and J genes are TRBV28 and TRBJ2-6; 7 bases are shared with TRBD1. The trim removed 6 bases at V and 1 base at J, leaving 9 bases unmatched. This CDR3 is built from 17 residues. CDR1 is MDHEN, CDR2 SYDVKM, per germline. Here the CDR3 DNA reads TGTGCCAGCAGAAGGGACAGTGTGGGGTCTGGGGCCAACGTCCTGACTTTC. Translated: CASRRDSVGSGANVLTF.

In this sample, this clone turned up a few times. CDR3 protein: CASTISGTAISYEQYF. CDR3 DNA: TGTGCCAGCACAATATCCGGGACAGCGATATCCTACGAGCAGTACTTC. The chain links TRBV2 to TRBJ2-7; TRBD1 matches at 7 bases. Germline values: CDR1 SNHLY, CDR2 FYNNEI. The junction had 13 bases not matched to a gene; V was cut back by 7 bases and J by 1 base. The CDR3 extends over 16 amino acids.

The J gene is TRBJ2-7, the V gene TRBV27; unclear D gene. V was clipped by 6 bases and J by 3 bases, with 18 bases between them. The CDR3 has 15 amino acids. Germline V CDR1 and CDR2: MNHEY, SMNVEV (reference sequence). The CDR3 spells CASSHFLADYYEQYF. In nucleotides, the CDR3 is TGTGCCAGCAGCCACTTTCTGGCGGATTACTACGAGCAGTACTTC.

This clone was seen just once. This chain links TRBV9 with TRBJ2-7; 7 positions agree with TRBD1. Losses at the gene ends were 1 base for V and 4 bases for J; bases not matched to a gene: 8. CDR1 and CDR2 from the germline V gene are SGDLS and YYNGEE. CDR3 length: 15 amino acids. The CDR3 reads CASSVTTDREYEQYF. The DNA of the CDR3 is TGTGCCAGCAGCGTAACGACTGACAGGGAGTACGAGCAGTACTTC.

The CDR3 is CASSYWDRGDTEAFF. As DNA, the CDR3 is TGTGCCAGCAGTTACTGGGACAGGGGAGATACTGAAGCTTTCTTT. The chain joins TRBV6-6 to TRBJ1-1, with 10 bases that match TRBD1. Germline CDR1 MNHNY, CDR2 SVGAGI (reference sequence). CDR3 length: 15 amino acids. V lost 1 base to trimming and J lost 5 bases; unmatched junction nucleotides: 4.

The chain links TRBV28 to TRBJ1-1, with TRBD1 matching over 10 bases. CDR1 is MDHEN, CDR2 SYDVKM, per germline. V trimming: 6 bases; J trimming: 6 bases; junction bases outside the gene matches: 10. The CDR3 extends over 15 amino acids. CDR3 region: CASSNAGQGRPEAFF. As DNA, the CDR3 is TGTGCCAGCAGCAATGCGGGACAGGGGCGACCTGAAGCTTTCTTT.

This clone occurred once. This sequence joins TRBV7-8 and TRBJ2-7; D perhaps matches TRBD1 (6 bases). Trimming removed 3 bases from V and 5 bases from J, with 11 bases in between. Germline V CDR1 and CDR2: SGHVS, FQNEAQ. This CDR3 spans 13 amino acids. CDR3 protein: CASSLPGVDEQYF. The DNA of the CDR3 is TGTGCCAGCAGCTTGCCAGGGGTCGACGAGCAGTACTTC.

This clone turned up a few times. The gene calls are TRBV19 and TRBJ2-1, with D possibly TRBD1 on 6 matching bases. V lost 5 bases and J lost 8, with 10 bases in between. The CDR3 is 12 amino acids. Germline CDR1 is LNHDA and CDR2 is SQIVND (reference sequence). The DNA for the CDR3 is TGTGCCAGTAGTGGGACACTCTATGAGCAGTTCTTC. Its protein product is CASSGTLYEQFF.

The V call is TRBV7-2, the J call TRBJ2-3; a possible D gene is TRBD2 (6 bases). Trimming took 5 bases from V and 2 from J, leaving 14 bases between them. Germline V lookup: CDR1 SGHTA, CDR2 FQGNSA. The CDR3 consists of 15 residues. CDR3 loop: CASSAHSGLTDTQYF. CDR3 nucleotide sequence: TGTGCCAGCAGCGCTCATAGCGGCCTCACAGATACGCAGTATTTT.

The chain uses TRBV5-6 and TRBJ1-5; possibly TRBD1 for D (6 bases). The length of the CDR3 is 14 residues. V was clipped by 2 bases and J by 5 bases, with 11 bases between them. Germline CDR1 and CDR2: SGHDT and YYEEEE. This chain's CDR3 is CASSLLKGDQPQHF. Here the CDR3 DNA reads TGTGCCAGCAGCTTATTGAAGGGGGATCAGCCCCAGCATTTT.

V gene TRBV5-6 combines with J gene TRBJ2-3, with 15 bases identical to TRBD2. This CDR3 has 17 residues. J gave up 6 bases and V 3 bases, and 8 bases lay outside the gene matches. Germline CDR1 SGHDT, CDR2 YYEEEE. CDR3 sequence: CASSYGTSGGLGDTQYF. CDR3 nucleotide sequence: TGTGCCAGCAGCTACGGGACTAGCGGGGGGCTTGGCGATACGCAGTATTTT.

The chain has TRBV30 and TRBJ1-2; the D is unclear. The CDR3 runs to 12 residues. Germline V gene sequence: CDR1 GTSNPN, CDR2 SVGIG (reference sequence). The germline V and J ends were trimmed by 3 bases and 2 bases, with 7 bases remaining between them. CDR3: CAWSAENYGYTF. CDR3 nucleotides: TGTGCCTGGAGCGCAGAAAACTATGGCTACACCTTC.

The rearrangement joins TRBV5-6 to TRBJ2-7, with TRBD2 as a possible D gene (6 bases). The CDR3 consists of 14 residues. Per the germline V gene, CDR1 is SGHDT and CDR2 is YYEEEE. Trimming stripped 2 bases from V and 4 bases from J, with 13 bases between. CDR3: CASSFGGSRYEQYF. CDR3 nucleotide sequence: TGTGCCAGCAGCTTCGGGGGAAGTCGGTACGAGCAGTACTTC.

The chain combines TRBV5-1 with TRBJ1-1, with D possibly matching TRBD1 (5 bases). Germline-derived CDR1 and CDR2 are SGHRS and YFSETQ. V was cut by 4 bases and J by 4 bases, with 17 bases left in between. CDR3 size: 15 residues. DNA of the CDR3: TGCGCCAGCAGCCCCCGACAGTCGCCGGTCACTGAAGCTTTCTTT. This codes for CASSPRQSPVTEAFF.

This clone has only a few counts. The CDR3 here is CASRGGEGRGYEQYF. In DNA, the CDR3 is TGTGCCAGCAGGGGCGGGGAGGGGCGCGGTTACGAGCAGTACTTC. The chain combines TRBV28 with TRBJ2-7; the match to TRBD2 covers 7 bases. This CDR3 spans 15 amino acids. Germline V gene sequence: CDR1 MDHEN, CDR2 SYDVKM. The V and J ends lost 6 bases and 4 bases, in that order; junction bases with no gene match: 12.

The genes are TRBV5-4 and TRBJ2-6, with TRBD2 matching over 7 bases. Germline V gives CDR1 SGHNT, CDR2 YYREEE (reference sequence). V shed 1 base, J shed 1 base, and the junction held 11 bases outside the gene matches. This CDR3 comprises 19 residues. The CDR3 DNA is TGTGCCAGCAGCTTGTTTAGCGGAGGGGACTATTCTGGGGCCAACGTCCTGACTTTC. Encoded protein: CASSLFSGGDYSGANVLTF.

The chain links TRBV28 to TRBJ2-7; no reliable D call. Germline-derived CDR1 and CDR2 are MDHEN and SYDVKM. The CDR3 is 13 residues long. The V gene lost 2 bases and the J gene lost 2 bases, with 7 bases spanning the gap. CDR3 region: CASSLGQPYEQYF. CDR3 sequence (DNA): TGTGCCAGCAGTTTAGGCCAACCCTACGAGCAGTACTTC.

The chain recombines TRBV19 with TRBJ2-5, with 9 bases lining up with TRBD1. There are 15 residues in the CDR3. V was pared by 4 bases and J by 5 bases, with 8 bases of the junction left unmatched. CDR1 and CDR2 (germline): LNHDA, SQIVND (reference sequence). CDR3 sequence: CASSSLLDRGETQYF. CDR3 in DNA: TGTGCCAGTAGTAGCCTCCTGGACAGGGGTGAGACCCAGTACTTC.

This clone appeared a single time. The chain carries TRBV28 and TRBJ2-7; possibly TRBD1 for D (5 bases). Germline CDR1 reads MDHEN; CDR2 reads SYDVKM. V lost 4 bases to trimming and J lost 6 bases, with 10 bases between them. This CDR3 is built from 12 residues. CDR3 DNA: TGTGCCAGCAGTTCAGGGTTATCCGAGCAGTACTTC. Its protein is CASSSGLSEQYF.

V usage is TRBV30 and J usage is TRBJ1-2, with a possible D match to TRBD1 (5 bases). The germline V gene encodes CDR1 GTSNPN and CDR2 SVGIG (reference sequence). Trimming took 3 bases from V and 2 from J, leaving 19 bases between them. The CDR3 runs to 16 residues. CDR3 sequence: CAWRGRARYGNYGYTF. CDR3 DNA: TGTGCCTGGAGAGGCAGGGCGCGTTACGGAAACTATGGCTACACCTTC.

CDR3 amino acids: CASSFRQGTLSSGANVLTF. The CDR3 nucleotides read TGCGCCAGCAGCTTCCGACAGGGGACACTGAGCTCTGGGGCCAACGTCCTGACTTTC. V gene TRBV5-1 combines with J gene TRBJ2-6; TRBD1 aligns across 8 bases. After removal of 2 bases from V and 0 bases from J, the junction contained 10 bases not matched to a gene. Germline V gene data show CDR1 as SGHRS and CDR2 as YFSETQ. The CDR3 covers 19 residues.

The genes are TRBV19 and TRBJ1-5, with TRBD1 identical over 9 bases. Per the germline V gene, CDR1 is LNHDA and CDR2 is SQIVND (reference sequence). V was clipped by 10 bases and J by 5 bases; unmatched bases: 6. The CDR3 sequence is 13 residues long. CDR3 residues: CAIGQGRDQPQHF. The CDR3 DNA sequence: TGTGCCATCGGACAGGGGAGGGATCAGCCCCAGCATTTT.

In this sample, this clone turned up a few times. This chain links TRBV30 with TRBJ1-1; 8 nucleotides align to TRBD1. Trimming removed 4 bases from V and 1 base from J; junction bases left unmatched: 26. The CDR3 extends over 21 amino acids. Germline V gene sequence: CDR1 GTSNPN, CDR2 SVGIG (reference sequence). CDR3 amino acids: CAWTKTLKTGVGGDTNTEAFF. As DNA, the CDR3 is TGTGCCTGGACAAAAACTCTAAAGACAGGGGTAGGGGGGGACACGAACACTGAAGCTTTCTTT.

The J gene is TRBJ1-2, the V gene TRBV20-1; D is uncertain. Germline assignment: CDR1 DFQATT and CDR2 SNEGSKA (reference sequence). Trimming stripped 5 bases from V and 8 bases from J, with 6 bases between. The CDR3 totals 9 residues. CDR3 loop: CSAREGYTF. Written as DNA, the CDR3 is TGCAGTGCTCGGGAGGGCTACACCTTC.